In this sample, the clone carrying this T cell receptor (beta chain) turned up a few times. With 0 bases removed from V and 10 bases from J, the gap between germline ends came to 18 bases. Germline V gene sequence: CDR1 SGHRS, CDR2 YFSETQ. This CDR3 region has 15 residues. A 5'RACE template-switching step, the method used to make TCR cDNA, added a universal primer site and UMIs. TCRdb re-called the 5' RACE reads with MiXCR, one entry per CDR3 protein. The sample has 65,000 to 70,000 distinct CDR3 sequences, approximately 6.2% seen once. This sample was included in a study of T cells after yellow fever vaccination.

The TCR originated in a man younger than 35 who received the YFV17D yellow fever vaccine. This specimen was CD4+ T cells sorted from PBMCs, taken less than 16 days after the first yellow fever vaccination. The chain employs TRBV5-1 and TRBJ2-3; the D gene could be TRBD1 or TRBD2 (5 bases each). The CDR3 DNA reads TGCGCCAGCAGCTTGGATGGGACCACATATTCTCCGCAGTATTTT. This translates into CASSLDGTTYSPQYF. Supplemented by reference TRBV5-1 and TRBJ2-3, the full variable domain reads KAGVTQTPRYLIKTRGQQVTLSCSPISGHRSVSWYQQTPGQGLQFLFEYFSETQRNKGNFPGRFSGRQFSNSRSEMNVSTLELGDSALYLCASSLDGTTYSPQYFGPGTRLTVL.